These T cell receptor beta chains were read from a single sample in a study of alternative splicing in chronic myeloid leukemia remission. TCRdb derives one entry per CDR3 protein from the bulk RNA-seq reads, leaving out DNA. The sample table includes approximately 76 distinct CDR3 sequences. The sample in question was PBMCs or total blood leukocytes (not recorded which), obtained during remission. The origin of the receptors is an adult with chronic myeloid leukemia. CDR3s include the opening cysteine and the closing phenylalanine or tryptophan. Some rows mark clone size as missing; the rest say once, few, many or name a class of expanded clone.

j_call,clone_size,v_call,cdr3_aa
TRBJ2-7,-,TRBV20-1,CSASPDYLTYEQYF
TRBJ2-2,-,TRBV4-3,CASSQDRSSGGNTGELFF
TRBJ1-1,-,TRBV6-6,CASSYRPGRPTSNTEAFF
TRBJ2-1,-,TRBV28,CASSFRWERGPYNEHFF
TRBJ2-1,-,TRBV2,CASTWDNNEQFF
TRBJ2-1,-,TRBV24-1,CATSVGLADSSYNEQFF
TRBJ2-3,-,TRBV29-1,CSVKLQGISTDTQYF
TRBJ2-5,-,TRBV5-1,CASSPGVPGGETQYF
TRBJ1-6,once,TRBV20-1,CSASRPSQGGSSPLHF
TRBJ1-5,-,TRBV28,CASSFLRIGSQPQHF
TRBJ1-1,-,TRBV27,CASGQGTLVAFF
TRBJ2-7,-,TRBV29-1,CSAKDGSSYEQYF
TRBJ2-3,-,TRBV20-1,CSANPLVSTDTQYF
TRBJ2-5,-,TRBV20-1,CSAPGANRGQETQYF
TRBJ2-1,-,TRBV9,CASSVGYEQFF
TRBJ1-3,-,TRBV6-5,CASSPWDTSGNTIYF
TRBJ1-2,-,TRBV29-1,CSVGGQADGYTF
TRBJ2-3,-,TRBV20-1,CSARGASGRADTQYF
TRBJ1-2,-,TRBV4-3,CASSHGSGDYGYTF
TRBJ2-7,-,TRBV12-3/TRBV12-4,CASSLAGAGEQYF
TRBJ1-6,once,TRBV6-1,CASSPTTIPGSPLHF
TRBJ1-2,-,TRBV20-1,CSANRDRNYGYTF
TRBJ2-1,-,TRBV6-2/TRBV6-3,CASSSKLGLAGTEQFF
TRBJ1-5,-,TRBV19,CASKVGGLSNQPQHF
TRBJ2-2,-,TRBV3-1,CASSQDRTGRNTGELFF